Below, 10 T cell receptor beta chains from the same sample are listed, as sequenced in a study of blood T cell repertoires in COVID-19. Sequencing used immunoSEQ multiplex PCR; TCRdb keeps in-frame clones, though not all of them. Here the sample spans hundreds of thousands of clones, about 90% being singletons. The sequencing sample was made of peripheral blood. The receptors here all came from a woman aged 18-29 years who had recovered from COVID-19.

This chain connects TRBV19 to TRBJ1-2, with D possibly matching TRBD1 (6 bases). CDR3 length equals 13 residues. The germline V gene encodes CDR1 LNHDA and CDR2 SQIVND (reference sequence). V lost 9 bases to trimming and J lost 1 base, with 12 bases between them. The CDR3 DNA is TGTGCCAGCGGTACAGGGATTAACTATGGCTACACCTTC. The encoded protein is CASGTGINYGYTF. The whole variable domain, filled in from reference TRBV19 and TRBJ1-2, reads DGGITQSPKYLFRKEGQNVTLSCEQNLNHDAMYWYRQDPGQGLRLIYYSQIVNDFQKGDIAEGYSVSREKKESFPLTVTSAQKNPTAFYLCASGTGINYGYTFGSGTRLTVV.

The chain links TRBV7-9 to TRBJ1-6; 7 bases line up with TRBD1. Germline CDR1 SEHNR, CDR2 FQNEAQ (reference sequence). Germline trimming cut 4 bases from V and 7 bases from J; bases unmatched to any gene: 7. The CDR3 is made up of 15 amino acids. Written as DNA, the CDR3 is TGTGCCAGCAGCTCCGGGACCAGGGGGAATTCACCCCTCCACTTT. Translating it yields CASSSGTRGNSPLHF.

The chain recombines TRBV6-6 with TRBJ2-1, with 16 bases lining up with TRBD2. The CDR3 is 23 residues long. Germline trimming cut 6 bases from V and 1 base from J; bases unmatched to any gene: 21. Germline CDR1 MNHNY, CDR2 SVGAGI (reference sequence). The CDR3 nucleotides read TGTGCCAGCAGCTCCCTGGACAGGATCGGGACTAGCGGGAGGGCCGAGTCCTACAATGAGCAGTTCTTC. Its translation: CASSSLDRIGTSGRAESYNEQFF.

The V and J genes are TRBV6-5 and TRBJ2-5; 7 nucleotides line up with TRBD1. V was clipped by 7 bases and J by 5 bases; unmatched bases: 10. The CDR3 runs to 14 residues. The germline V gene has CDR1 MNHEY and CDR2 SVGAGI. Written as DNA, the CDR3 is TGTGCCAGCAATCGACAGGGTAGTGGGGAGACCCAGTACTTC. Encoded protein: CASNRQGSGETQYF.

V and J are TRBV18 and TRBJ2-5, with D uncertain. This CDR3 region has 12 residues. CDR1 KGHSH and CDR2 LQKENI come from the germline V gene. Deletions cut 4 bases from V and 5 bases from J, with 8 bases between. The CDR3 loop is CASSLRLETQYF. The CDR3 DNA reads TGTGCCAGCTCACTGAGGTTGGAGACCCAGTACTTC.

The V call is TRBV9, the J call TRBJ1-6; D ambiguous. The CDR3 loop spans 12 amino acids. The V end lost 2 bases, the J end lost 5 bases, and 2 bases lay between the germline ends. Germline CDR1 is SGDLS and CDR2 is YYNGEE. CDR3 nucleotide sequence: TGTGCCAGCAGCGTTAATAATTCACCCCTCCACTTT. It specifies CASSVNNSPLHF.

The chain couples TRBV2 to TRBJ2-3; 8 bases align to TRBD2. The J segment lost 0 bases and the V segment lost 1 base, leaving 3 bases of the junction unmatched. This CDR3 contains 16 residues. Germline CDR1 and CDR2: SNHLY and FYNNEI. The CDR3 region is CASSEDTSGSTDTQYF. CDR3 coding DNA: TGTGCCAGCAGTGAAGATACTAGCGGCAGCACAGATACGCAGTATTTT.

The rearrangement uses TRBV20-1 and TRBJ1-4; D call uncertain. With 3 bases removed from V and 4 bases from J, the gap between germline ends came to 9 bases. The V gene's germline CDR1 is DFQATT and CDR2 SNEGSKA (reference sequence). The CDR3 runs 13 residues. CDR3 loop: CSASLGSNEKLFF. As DNA, the CDR3 is TGCAGTGCTAGTCTCGGTAGTAATGAAAAACTGTTTTTT.

J is TRBJ2-7 and V is TRBV7-7, with TRBD2 matching 7 bases. V was clipped by 5 bases and J by 0 bases; unmatched bases: 10. Germline V gene data show CDR1 as SSHAT and CDR2 as FNYEAQ (reference sequence). This CDR3 region has 16 residues. In DNA, the CDR3 is TGTGCCAGCAGCCTTGCCAGTTGCGGGAGCTCCTACGAGCAGTACGTC. Translated, it gives CASSLASCGSSYEQYV.

The CDR3 loop reads CASSSTSGMPQETQYF. CDR3 DNA: TGCGCCAGCAGCAGTACTAGCGGAATGCCTCAAGAGACCCAGTACTTC. V is TRBV5-1 and J is TRBJ2-5; 8 nucleotides agree with TRBD2. Trimming removed 4 bases from V and 2 bases from J; junction bases left unmatched: 10. CDR3 length: 16 amino acids. Germline CDR1 is SGHRS and CDR2 is YFSETQ.